This T cell receptor (beta chain) was observed in a study of T cells after yellow fever vaccination. The CDR3 is made up of 15 amino acids. Germline V lookup: CDR1 KGHSH, CDR2 LQKENI. Trimming took 4 bases from V and 9 from J; bases not matched to a gene: 5. This clonotype was seen at least ten times. TCRdb reanalysed the 5' RACE reads using MiXCR and keeps one entry per CDR3 protein. The sample contains more than 25,000 distinct CDR3 sequences, roughly 6% of which appear only once. Whole-study results and caveats: Weaker overall, the secondary response nonetheless peaked faster (day 5 versus 15).

The sample consisted of PBMCs, either bulk or a sorted T-cell subset (CD4+, CD8+, memory, or dextramer-sorted; not recorded which), taken on the day of the yellow fever booster vaccination. The source is a man aged 25 to 45 who received the YFV17D yellow fever vaccine. V usage is TRBV18 and J usage is TRBJ2-1; 14 bases are a match to TRBD2. CDR3 coding DNA: TGTGCCAGCTCACTCGGACTAGCGGGAGGTGGTGAGCAGTTCTTC. Its translation is CASSLGLAGGGEQFF.